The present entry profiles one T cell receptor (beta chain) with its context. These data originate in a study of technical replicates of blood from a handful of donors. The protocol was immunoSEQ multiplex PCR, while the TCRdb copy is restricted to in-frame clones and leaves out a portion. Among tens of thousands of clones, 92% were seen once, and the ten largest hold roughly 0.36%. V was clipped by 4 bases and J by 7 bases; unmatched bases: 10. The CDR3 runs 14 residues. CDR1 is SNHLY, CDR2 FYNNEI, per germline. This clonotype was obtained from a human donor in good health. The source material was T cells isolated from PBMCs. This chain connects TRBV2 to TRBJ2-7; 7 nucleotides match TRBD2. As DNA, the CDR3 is TGTGCCAGCAGTGGGACCCTACTCGGGGGGGAGCAGTACTTC. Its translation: CASSGTLLGGEQYF.